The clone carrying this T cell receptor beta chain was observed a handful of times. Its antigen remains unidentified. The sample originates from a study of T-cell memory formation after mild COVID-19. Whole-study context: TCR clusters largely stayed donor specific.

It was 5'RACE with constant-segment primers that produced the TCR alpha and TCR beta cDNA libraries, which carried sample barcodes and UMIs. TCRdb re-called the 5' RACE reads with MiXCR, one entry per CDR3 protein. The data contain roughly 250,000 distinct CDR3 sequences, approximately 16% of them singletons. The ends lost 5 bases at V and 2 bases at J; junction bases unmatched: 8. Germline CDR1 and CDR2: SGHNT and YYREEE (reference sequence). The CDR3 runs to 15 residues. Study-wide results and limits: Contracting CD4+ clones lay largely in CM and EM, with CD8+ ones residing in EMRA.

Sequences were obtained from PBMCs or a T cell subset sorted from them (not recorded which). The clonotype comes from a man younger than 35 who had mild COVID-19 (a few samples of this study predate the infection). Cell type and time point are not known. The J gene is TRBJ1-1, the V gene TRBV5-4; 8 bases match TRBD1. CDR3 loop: CASSSGQGGNTEAFF. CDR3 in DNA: TGTGCCAGCAGTTCCGGACAGGGAGGCAACACTGAAGCTTTCTTT.